The 6 T cell receptor beta chains presented below share a single source sample, sequenced in a study of Graves' ophthalmopathy and Graves' hyperthyroidism. Transcripts of RNA were the source for amplifying TCR beta CDR3 regions. The authors performed first-round RT-PCR with HTBI primers and then a second-round multiplex PCR. Via MiXCR, TCRdb re-called the multiplex PCR reads, giving one row per CDR3 protein. The sample lists hundreds of thousands of distinct CDR3 sequences; approximately 15% were seen once. What was sequenced was blood. All receptors come from a woman aged 25 to 39 with Graves' ophthalmopathy.

This clonotype was seen at least ten times. The chain has TRBV6-1 and TRBJ1-5; D might be TRBD1 (5 bases). CDR1 and CDR2 (germline): MNHNS, SASEGT. Trimming pared 0 bases from V and 0 bases from J, leaving 6 bases between. There are 15 residues in the CDR3. CDR3 protein: CASSEAGASNQPQHF. The CDR3 coding sequence is TGTGCCAGCAGTGAAGCAGGGGCTAGCAATCAGCCCCAGCATTTT.

This clonotype has just a few counts. This sequence joins TRBV5-1 and TRBJ1-5; 8 bases match TRBD1. This CDR3 spans 15 amino acids. J was trimmed by 3 bases and V by 3 bases; bases with no gene match: 5. Germline V gene lookup returns CDR1 SGHRS and CDR2 YFSETQ. The CDR3 coding sequence is TGCGCCAGCAGCTCTGGACAGGGTGACAATCAGCCCCAGCATTTT. Translation gives CASSSGQGDNQPQHF.

The gene calls are TRBV12-3 or TRBV12-4 and TRBJ2-2; the D is unclear. V lost 4 bases to trimming and J lost 6 bases, with 6 bases between them. The CDR3 is made up of 12 amino acids. The DNA for the CDR3 is TGTGCCAGCAGTTACGGTTCCGGGGAGCTGTTTTTT. Translated, it gives CASSYGSGELFF.

The J gene is TRBJ1-2, the V gene TRBV5-1, with unresolved D. The CDR3 is made up of 12 amino acids. Deletions cut 0 bases from V and 10 bases from J, with 10 bases between. Germline CDR1 and CDR2: SGHRS and YFSETQ. In nucleotides, the CDR3 is TGCGCCAGCAGCTTGGAGGGATACCTCTACACCTTC. Translating gives CASSLEGYLYTF.

A few counts support this clonotype. V is TRBV30 and J is TRBJ1-2, with TRBD1 as a possible D gene (5 bases). The V gene's germline CDR1 is GTSNPN and CDR2 SVGIG (reference sequence). There are 17 residues in the CDR3. The V and J ends lost 3 bases and 4 bases respectively, with 24 bases between them. The CDR3 DNA is TGTGCCTGGAGGACCATCTTTAGTGAGGGGATAAGCTATGGCTACACCTTC. It translates to CAWRTIFSEGISYGYTF.

This clonotype was counted ten times or more. The V gene is TRBV28, the J gene TRBJ2-5, with D possibly matching TRBD2 (6 bases). Germline loops: CDR1 MDHEN, CDR2 SYDVKM. V lost 8 bases, J lost 4 bases, and 20 bases lay in between. This CDR3 has 15 residues. The CDR3 protein is CASLDQRAGIETQYF. Here the CDR3 DNA reads TGTGCCAGCCTGGACCAGCGGGCGGGTATAGAGACCCAGTACTTC.